The 22 T cell receptor beta chains below come from one sample, sequenced in a study of blood T cells in healthy people across ages. Using a J-beta primer mix together with a sample-barcoded 5' primer, a second PCR was run for about 6 to 11 cycles. MiXCR was run by TCRdb on the 5' RACE reads, yielding one entry per CDR3 protein. The data contain about 670,000 distinct CDR3 sequences, roughly half of them singletons. Sequenced: blood. The receptors originated from an elderly woman in good health.

The chain carries TRBV20-1 and TRBJ2-2; D possibly corresponds to TRBD2 (6 bases). Germline V gene sequence: CDR1 DFQATT, CDR2 SNEGSKA (reference sequence). The CDR3 runs to 17 residues. V was cut by 0 bases and J by 1 base, with 15 bases left in between. The CDR3 DNA reads TGCAGTGCTAGAGACCCCGCGGGGCCCAAGAACACCGGGGAGCTGTTTTTT. This sequence encodes CSARDPAGPKNTGELFF.

This clonotype was observed at least ten times. This chain links TRBV2 with TRBJ1-5; the match to TRBD1 covers 7 bases. Germline-derived CDR1 and CDR2 are SNHLY and FYNNEI. The CDR3 consists of 15 residues. J lost 2 bases, V lost 7 bases, and 8 bases had no gene match. The CDR3 loop is CASKGQAVGNQPQHF. The DNA for the CDR3 is TGTGCCAGCAAAGGACAGGCAGTCGGCAATCAGCCCCAGCATTTT.

This clonotype occurred many times. V is TRBV20-1 and J is TRBJ1-5; D might be TRBD1 (5 bases). Trimming removed 0 bases from V and 2 bases from J, with 11 bases in between. CDR1 and CDR2 from the germline V gene are DFQATT and SNEGSKA (reference sequence). The length of the CDR3 is 15 residues. The CDR3 loop reads CSARDRGSGNQPQHF. The CDR3 nucleotides are TGCAGTGCTAGAGATAGGGGCTCGGGCAATCAGCCCCAGCATTTT.

Note on this clonotype: A much larger clone is a single base away; this may be a read error. The rearrangement links TRBV28 to TRBJ1-2, with 10 bases identical to TRBD1. Trimming removed 7 bases from V and 7 bases from J; junction bases left unmatched: 12. CDR1 is MDHEN and CDR2 is SYDVKM in the germline V gene. The CDR3 covers 15 residues. The CDR3 coding sequence is TGTGCCAGCAACTACCCGGGACAGGGGAAGTCTGGCTACACCTTC. Protein: CASNYPGQGKSGYTF.

The chain combines TRBV11-2 with TRBJ2-7; the match to TRBD2 covers 7 bases. The CDR3 is 14 amino acids. The J segment lost 9 bases and the V segment lost 6 bases, leaving 14 bases of the junction unmatched. In germline, CDR1 is SGHAT, CDR2 FQNNGV. The CDR3 nucleotides read TGTGCCAGCAGGGCCCCGTGGGCGGGAGTACCGCAGTACTTC. Residues: CASRAPWAGVPQYF.

At least ten counts were recorded for this clonotype. It may be a read error: a sequence one base away is much more abundant. J is TRBJ1-1 and V is TRBV5-1; D gene ambiguous. Germline CDR1 SGHRS, CDR2 YFSETQ. With 4 bases removed from V and 1 base from J, the gap between germline ends came to 11 bases. The CDR3 has 14 amino acids. The CDR3 region is CASSVGIENTEAFF. The CDR3 DNA reads TGCGCCAGCAGCGTGGGAATCGAGAACACTGAAGCTTTCTTT.

The rearrangement uses TRBV25-1 and TRBJ2-5, with D perhaps matching TRBD1 (6 bases). CDR3 length: 14 residues. V lost 5 bases and J 5 bases, leaving 15 bases between the germline ends. The germline gives CDR1 MGHDK, CDR2 SYGVNS. This CDR3 reads CASSLHRDRETQYF. The CDR3 DNA follows: TGTGCCAGCAGTCTACACAGGGATCGGGAGACCCAGTACTTC.

This chain connects TRBV7-2 to TRBJ2-1; D is uncertain. The closer fit of TRBJ2-7 to the DNA end suggests the J call may be wrong. The CDR3 spans 16 residues. Per germline, CDR1 SGHTA and CDR2 FQGNSA. CDR3 in amino acids: CASSLDGLRLYNEQYF. In nucleotides, the CDR3 is TGTGCCAGCAGCTTAGACGGGCTGCGCCTCTACAATGAGCAGTACTTC.

As concerns this clonotype: The germline gene is not matched at one end of the junction; a read error may be the cause. The chain is built from TRBV30 and TRBJ2-6; TRBD1 might be the D (5 bases). The length of the CDR3 is 14 residues. Germline V gene lookup returns CDR1 GTSNPN and CDR2 SVGIG (reference sequence). The CDR3 nucleotides are TGTGCCTGGAGTGTAGTATCTGGGGCCAACGTCCTGGCTTTC. Amino acid sequence: CAWSVVSGANVLAF.

This clonotype was detected only a few times. The genes are TRBV13 and TRBJ2-7, with 9 bases fitting TRBD1. The J call may be mistaken, given a closer DNA end match to TRBJ2-5. Germline CDR1 is PRHDT and CDR2 is FYEKMQ (reference sequence). The length of the CDR3 is 14 residues. CDR3 bases: TGTGCCAGCAGCTCCTGGACAGGGGTAGAGACCCAGTACTTC. This translates into CASSSWTGVETQYF.

V usage is TRBV27 and J usage is TRBJ2-1; D assignment may be TRBD1 or TRBD2 (5 bases each). The ends were cut back, 3 bases at V and 4 bases at J, with 16 bases in the middle. The germline CDR1 and CDR2 sequences are MNHEY and SMNVEV (reference sequence). CDR3 size: 16 residues. The CDR3 nucleotides read TGTGCCAGCAGTTTCGGGACGGCGCCAGTATACAATGAGCAGTTCTTC. This translates into CASSFGTAPVYNEQFF.

The chain employs TRBV5-6 and TRBJ2-1; 8 bases are shared with TRBD2. The CDR3 is 15 residues long. V was pared by 5 bases and J by 8 bases, with 12 bases of the junction left unmatched. The V gene's germline CDR1 is SGHDT and CDR2 YYEEEE. CDR3 amino acids: CASSPSGGVFDEQFF. CDR3 nucleotide sequence: TGTGCCAGCAGTCCGTCCGGGGGGGTTTTCGATGAGCAGTTCTTC.

This clonotype was recorded many times. The chain links TRBV2 to TRBJ2-7, with no clear D. The CDR3 spans 13 residues. V gave up 3 bases and J gave up 5 bases, with 11 bases separating them. Germline values: CDR1 SNHLY, CDR2 FYNNEI. CDR3 DNA sequence: TGTGCCAGCAGTGACACCTCGGGCGACGAGCAGTACTTC. This sequence encodes CASSDTSGDEQYF.

V is TRBV7-2 and J is TRBJ2-3, with D possibly TRBD2 on 7 matching bases. CDR1 and CDR2 (germline): SGHTA, FQGNSA. V was shortened by 5 bases and J by 5 bases, with 14 bases between the two germline ends. The CDR3 is 14 residues long. The CDR3 bases are TGTGCCAGCAGCACAGTAGGGGGGGGAGATACGCAGTATTTT. Its translation is CASSTVGGGDTQYF.

Worth noting for this clonotype: A much larger clonotype is one base distant, so this may be a read error. This sequence joins TRBV27 and TRBJ2-7; D may match TRBD1 or TRBD2 (5 bases each). CDR1 and CDR2 (germline): MNHEY, SMNVEV (reference sequence). The CDR3 covers 14 residues. CDR3 region: CASSVSEGSYEQYF. In nucleotides, the CDR3 is TGTGCCAGCAGTGTATCAGAGGGGTCCTACGAGCAGTACTTC.

This clonotype was seen a few times. The gene calls are TRBV5-1 and TRBJ2-3, with D unclear. Between the trimmed V and J ends, which lost 1 base and 3 bases, there was a span of 9 bases. This CDR3 has 14 residues. Germline assignment: CDR1 SGHRS and CDR2 YFSETQ. This CDR3 is CASSLNLETDTQYF. The DNA for the CDR3 is TGCGCCAGCAGCTTGAATCTAGAGACAGATACGCAGTATTTT.

J is TRBJ2-5 and V is TRBV20-1; D unclear. The V end lost 2 bases, the J end lost 1 base, and 8 bases lay between the germline ends. Germline V gives CDR1 DFQATT, CDR2 SNEGSKA (reference sequence). The CDR3 consists of 13 residues. The CDR3 DNA is TGCAGTGCTAGATCGTGGGGCCAAGAGACCCAGTACTTC. Protein: CSARSWGQETQYF.

The chain recombines TRBV5-1 with TRBJ2-4; D might be TRBD1 or TRBD2, each matching 5 bases. The better agreement between TRBJ2-7 and the DNA end casts doubt on the J call. The CDR3 sequence is 16 residues long. Per the germline V gene, CDR1 is SGHRS and CDR2 is YFSETQ. The CDR3 spells CASSDRTRDSVYEQYF. In DNA form, the CDR3 reads TGCGCCAGCAGCGATAGAACTAGAGACAGCGTCTACGAGCAGTACTTC.

Concerning this clonotype itself: Germline is not matched at one junction end, which may reflect a read error. The V and J genes are TRBV5-1 and TRBJ1-1; D gene uncertain. Looked up from germline, CDR1 is SGHRS and CDR2 is YFSETQ. CDR3 length: 13 residues. The DNA for the CDR3 is TGCGCCAGCAGCTTGGCCGAGTACACTGACGCTTTCTTT. Its protein product is CASSLAEYTDAFF.

The chain joins TRBV12-3 or TRBV12-4 to TRBJ2-2, with TRBD2 matching 9 bases. This CDR3 spans 16 amino acids. V trimming: 3 bases; J trimming: 0 bases; junction bases outside the gene matches: 2. This CDR3 reads CASSFAGGPNTGELFF. CDR3 coding DNA: TGTGCCAGCAGTTTCGCGGGAGGGCCGAACACCGGGGAGCTGTTTTTT.

With regard to this clonotype: One junction end does not reproduce the germline sequence, and a read error may be involved. This chain links TRBV16 with TRBJ1-2; TRBD1 might be the D (6 bases). CDR1 is KGHSY, CDR2 FQNENV, per germline. This CDR3 region has 15 residues. The CDR3, as DNA: TGTGCCAGCAGTCGCGACAGGATTAATAACAATGGCTACACCTTC. Translating it yields CASSRDRINNNGYTF.

On this clonotype: This clone may be a read error of a much larger clone one base away. V gene TRBV24-1 combines with J gene TRBJ2-7, with no clear D. Trimming removed 6 bases at V and 7 bases at J, with 12 bases between. This CDR3 contains 12 residues. The germline gives CDR1 KGHDR, CDR2 SFDVKD. CDR3 loop: CATSSPLGEQYF. In nucleotides, the CDR3 is TGTGCCACCAGTTCCCCACTGGGTGAGCAGTACTTC.